One and the same sample provided the 9 T cell receptor beta chains below, sequenced in a study of cytotoxic CD8 clonotypes in ibrutinib-treated CLL. Profiling relied on immunoSEQ multiplex PCR, and the TCRdb table lists in-frame clones only, not all of them. The repertoire includes some 310,000 clones, roughly 85% of them detected once, and roughly 6.3% sits in the top ten. Sample: PBMCs, taken before ibrutinib treatment. These receptor sequences come from a human donor with chronic lymphocytic leukemia.

The chain uses TRBV6-5 and TRBJ2-7, with TRBD2 matching 8 bases. The length of the CDR3 is 14 residues. Germline V CDR1 and CDR2: MNHEY, SVGAGI. V was pared by 2 bases and J by 4 bases, with 4 bases of the junction left unmatched. The CDR3 is CASSYQIAGYEQYF. CDR3 coding DNA: TGTGCCAGCAGTTACCAAATAGCGGGGTACGAGCAGTACTTC.

This sequence joins TRBV6-5 and TRBJ2-2; D uncertain. Germline V gives CDR1 MNHEY, CDR2 SVGAGI. V was shortened by 6 bases and J by 6 bases, with 17 bases between the two germline ends. The CDR3 is 15 residues long. CDR3 bases: TGTGCCAGCAGGTCCCGGGTCCCGGGTCCCGGGGAGCTGTTTTTT. Protein sequence: CASRSRVPGPGELFF.

V and J are TRBV5-6 and TRBJ2-1, with D hard to call. This CDR3 comprises 13 residues. The V end was cut by 5 bases, the J end by 4 bases, with 10 bases between. CDR1 and CDR2 (germline): SGHDT, YYEEEE. CDR3 DNA sequence: TGTGCCAGCAGGAATAGGGCGTACAATGAGCAGTTCTTC. Translated: CASRNRAYNEQFF.

This clone was picked up one time. The V call is TRBV7-2, the J call TRBJ2-3, with 13 bases that match TRBD2. CDR1 is SGHTA and CDR2 is FQGNSA in the germline V gene. V was pared by 5 bases and J by 2 bases, with 4 bases of the junction left unmatched. The CDR3 runs to 16 residues. The chain's CDR3 is CASSRGLAGPTDTQYF. In DNA, the CDR3 is TGTGCCAGCAGCAGGGGACTAGCGGGACCCACAGATACGCAGTATTTT.

The chain has TRBV19 and TRBJ2-1; D gene unclear. Deletions cut 6 bases from V and 1 base from J, with 4 bases between. The CDR3 totals 12 residues. The germline V gene has CDR1 LNHDA and CDR2 SQIVND (reference sequence). CDR3 loop: CASSLSYNEQFF. CDR3 in DNA: TGTGCCAGTAGCCTATCCTACAATGAGCAGTTCTTC.

This clone was observed a handful of times. The J gene is TRBJ2-1, the V gene TRBV4-1; D not certain. The germline V and J ends were trimmed by 3 bases and 8 bases, with 20 bases remaining between them. The CDR3 covers 16 residues. The germline V gene encodes CDR1 MGHRA and CDR2 YSYEKL. The CDR3 DNA is TGCGCCAGCAGCCATCGTATAGGCAGTATTGGCGATGAGCAGTTCTTC. Its protein is CASSHRIGSIGDEQFF.

J is TRBJ2-2 and V is TRBV19, with D tentatively TRBD2 (5 bases). Trimming left V 1 base short and J 2 bases short, with 8 bases between. The germline gives CDR1 LNHDA, CDR2 SQIVND (reference sequence). The CDR3 consists of 15 residues. CDR3 nucleotides: TGTGCCAGTAGTATAGGAGCGGAAAACACCGGGGAGCTGTTTTTT. Translating gives CASSIGAENTGELFF.

A word on this clone: Different DNA sequences within this sample yield the same CDR3. The chain couples TRBV7-2 to TRBJ1-1; D is perhaps TRBD1 (5 bases). Deletions cut 5 bases from V and 1 base from J, with 11 bases between. The CDR3 totals 14 residues. Germline CDR1 is SGHTA and CDR2 is FQGNSA. CDR3 DNA: TGTGCCAGCAGCCCCGGGGCCGCGAACACTGAAGCTTTCTTT. Protein sequence: CASSPGAANTEAFF.

V usage is TRBV28 and J usage is TRBJ2-1, with a weak D call TRBD2 (6 bases). The V end lost 6 bases, the J end lost 4 bases, and 16 bases lay between the germline ends. Germline V CDR1 and CDR2: MDHEN, SYDVKM. This CDR3 has 15 amino acids. The CDR3 DNA sequence: TGTGCCAGCAGCAACCGCGGGACTCTTTACAATGAGCAGTTCTTC. Residues: CASSNRGTLYNEQFF. Combining the CDR3 with reference TRBV28 and TRBJ2-1 gives the whole variable domain DVKVTQSSRYLVKRTGEKVFLECVQDMDHENMFWYRQDPGLGLRLIYFSYDVKMKEKGDIPEGYSVSREKKERFSLILESASTNQTSMYLCASSNRGTLYNEQFFGPGTRLTVL.